These T cell receptor beta chains were read from a single sample in a study of cytotoxic CD8 clonotypes in ibrutinib-treated CLL. Sequencing used immunoSEQ multiplex PCR; TCRdb keeps in-frame clones, though not all of them. The sample holds 150,000 to 200,000 clones, 72% seen once. Sequencing used PBMCs, obtained after 24 months of ibrutinib treatment. These receptors were obtained from a human donor with chronic lymphocytic leukemia. Each CDR3 is given with its conserved first and last residue. The order of the fields is CDR3 length, clone size, D gene, J gene, V gene, CDR3 DNA, CDR3 protein. The D gene is left open where the match is weak. Clone size is not always given. Where it is, it says once, few, many or a class for expanded clones.

13,.,TRBD2,TRBJ2-7,TRBV6-6,TGTGCCAGCAGCCGGACTAGCGGATACGAGCAGTACTTC,CASSRTSGYEQYF
15,.,TRBD2,TRBJ2-5,TRBV9,TGTGCCAGCAGCGCCCGACTAGCGGAAGGGGAGACCCAGTACTTC,CASSARLAEGETQYF
15,few,.,TRBJ1-5,TRBV7-6,TGTGCCAGCAGCTTAGTTCCGGGGGCTGGTCAGCCCCAGCATTTT,CASSLVPGAGQPQHF
12,.,.,TRBJ2-7,TRBV7-9,TGTGCCAGCAGCCAACAGGGTGGGGAGCAGTACTTC,CASSQQGGEQYF
15,.,.,TRBJ2-4,TRBV27,TGTGCCAGCAGTTTATCGGTACAGGACCCAAACATTCAGTACTTC,CASSLSVQDPNIQYF
17,few,TRBD2,TRBJ2-3,TRBV7-6,TGTGCCAGCAGCTTAACCGGGAGGGTAGTTGACACAGATACGCAGTATTTT,CASSLTGRVVDTDTQYF
14,.,.,TRBJ2-1,TRBV30,TGTGCCTGGAGTGTACCCGGGAGTGGGGATGAGCAGTTCTTC,CAWSVPGSGDEQFF
13,few,.,TRBJ2-6,TRBV18,TGTGCCAGCTCAGGGGATGGGGCCAACGTCCTGACTTTC,CASSGDGANVLTF
16,.,TRBD1,TRBJ2-1,TRBV18,TGTGCCAGCTCACCGGCCGGGACAGGGGACTACAATGAGCAGTTCTTC,CASSPAGTGDYNEQFF
14,few,TRBD1,TRBJ1-1,TRBV5-1,TGCGCCAGCAGCTTAGACAGGGTGAACACTGAAGCTTTCTTT,CASSLDRVNTEAFF
14,.,TRBD1,TRBJ2-1,TRBV10-2,TGCGCCAGCACCCTTTTACAGGGGAACAATGAGCAGTTCTTC,CASTLLQGNNEQFF
16,.,TRBD1,TRBJ2-3,TRBV18,TGTGCCAGCTCACCACTCGGGACAGGAAGCACAGATACGCAGTATTTT,CASSPLGTGSTDTQYF
15,.,.,TRBJ1-3,TRBV5-1,TGCGCCAGCAGCTTGGAGGGCAGTGCTGGAAACACCATATATTTT,CASSLEGSAGNTIYF
17,.,TRBD1,TRBJ2-7,TRBV7-2,TGTGCCAGCAGCTTAGTTACGGGACAGGTATCTTGTTGCGAGCAGTACTTC,CASSLVTGQVSCCEQYF
13,.,TRBD1,TRBJ1-5,TRBV4-2,TGTGCCAGCAGCCGGGACAGTGTTCAGCCCCAGCATTTT,CASSRDSVQPQHF
18,.,TRBD2,TRBJ2-1,TRBV4-1,TGCGCCAGCAGCCAAGAAATACCGGGACTAGCGGGAGAACGTGAGCAGTTCTTC,CASSQEIPGLAGEREQFF
16,.,TRBD1,TRBJ2-7,TRBV5-1,TGCGCCAGCAGCCTAGACAGGACAGGGGTCTCCTACGAGCAGTACTTC,CASSLDRTGVSYEQYF
13,.,.,TRBJ1-4,TRBV6-1,TGTGCCAGCAGTGGACAGGTTAATGAAAAACTGTTTTTT,CASSGQVNEKLFF
14,.,.,TRBJ1-4,TRBV7-9,TGTGCCAGCAGCTTTTCAGCAACTAATGAAAAACTGTTTTTT,CASSFSATNEKLFF
14,few,.,TRBJ1-1,TRBV7-2,TGTGCCAGCAGCTTAGGAACCTGGGGCGCTGAAGCTTTCTTT,CASSLGTWGAEAFF
13,.,TRBD1,TRBJ1-2,TRBV7-2,TGTGCCAGCAGCCCGCAGGGGGCTAGAGGCTACACCTTC,CASSPQGARGYTF
15,.,.,TRBJ1-1,TRBV7-2,TGTGCCAGCAGCTTAGCCGTGACACTACCGTCTGAAGCTTTCTTT,CASSLAVTLPSEAFF
16,once,TRBD1,TRBJ1-1,TRBV4-2,TGTGCCAGCAGCCAAGCCCGGACAGGCTTGGGGACTGAAGCTTTCTTT,CASSQARTGLGTEAFF
15,few,.,TRBJ2-2,TRBV7-2,TGTGCCAGCAGCCGACAGGGAGGTGGCACCGGGGAGCTGTTTTTT,CASSRQGGGTGELFF
13,once,.,TRBJ2-5,TRBV5-1,TGCGCCAGCAGCTTGGACATCTTGGAGACCCAGTACTTC,CASSLDILETQYF
15,.,.,TRBJ1-2,TRBV9,TGTGCCAGCAGCCGACTTGGCACAGGGCATGGTGGCTACACCTTC,CASSRLGTGHGGYTF
15,.,.,TRBJ2-3,TRBV18,TGTGCCAGCTCAACGACCGGGCCCCAAACAGATACGCAGTATTTT,CASSTTGPQTDTQYF
18,.,TRBD2,TRBJ2-2,TRBV7-2,TGTGCCAGCAGCTTACGGACTAGCGGGAGATTTTTTGTCGGGGAGCTGTTTTTT,CASSLRTSGRFFVGELFF
17,.,.,TRBJ1-2,TRBV4-3,TGCGCCAGCAGCCAAGATGTTAACAAACCGGCTAACTATGGCTACACCTTC,CASSQDVNKPANYGYTF
14,.,.,TRBJ2-7,TRBV4-1,TGCGCCAGCAGCCAAGACTCCCGGACCGGCGAGCAGTACTTC,CASSQDSRTGEQYF
16,.,.,TRBJ1-1,TRBV7-6,TGTGCCAGCAGCTACGTCGGGACACCCGGAAACACTGAAGCTTTCTTT,CASSYVGTPGNTEAFF
13,.,.,TRBJ1-5,TRBV5-8,TGTGCCAGCAGCGTGACCGAACCTCAGCCCCAGCATTTT,CASSVTEPQPQHF
14,.,.,TRBJ2-2,TRBV5-1,TGCGCCAGCAGCTTGGTCGCAAACACCGGGGAGCTGTTTTTT,CASSLVANTGELFF
14,.,.,TRBJ1-1,TRBV15,TGTGCCACCAGCAGAGGGTACAGGGAAGTTGAAGCTTTCTTT,CATSRGYREVEAFF
14,.,TRBD2,TRBJ2-2,TRBV5-4,TGTGCCAGCAGCCCGGGTGGACTAGCCGGGGAGCTGTTTTTT,CASSPGGLAGELFF
12,.,.,TRBJ1-2,TRBV7-2,TGTGCCAGCAGCACTCCAGGGATTGGCTACACCTTC,CASSTPGIGYTF
16,.,TRBD2,TRBJ2-2,TRBV4-1,TGCGCCAGCAGCCCGCGGCGGGAGATGAACACCGGGGAGCTGTTTTTT,CASSPRREMNTGELFF
14,.,TRBD1,TRBJ1-5,TRBV7-8,TGTGCCAGCAGCTTGGACAGGGGGAATCAGCCCCAGCATTTT,CASSLDRGNQPQHF
15,.,.,TRBJ2-4,TRBV9,TGTGCCAGCAGCGTAGCGGCTTGGGATTCGCACATTCAGTACTTC,CASSVAAWDSHIQYF
16,.,TRBD2,TRBJ2-5,TRBV4-1,TGCGCCAGCAGCTCCCCGACTAGCGGTAGCCGCGGGACCCAGTACTTC,CASSSPTSGSRGTQYF
15,once,.,TRBJ1-3,TRBV6-6,TGTGCCAGCAGTTACTCAGCAGGGCGCGGAAACACCATATATTTT,CASSYSAGRGNTIYF